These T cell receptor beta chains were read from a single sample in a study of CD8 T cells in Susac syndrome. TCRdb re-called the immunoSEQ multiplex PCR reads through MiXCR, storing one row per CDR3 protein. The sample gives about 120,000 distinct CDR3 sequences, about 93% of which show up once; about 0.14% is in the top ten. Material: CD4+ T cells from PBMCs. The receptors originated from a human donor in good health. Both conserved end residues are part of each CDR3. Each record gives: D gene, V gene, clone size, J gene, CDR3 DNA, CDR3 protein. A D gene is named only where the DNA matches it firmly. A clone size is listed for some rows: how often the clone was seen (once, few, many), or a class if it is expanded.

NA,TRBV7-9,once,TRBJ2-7,TGTGCCAGCAGCCCGACAGGAGGCTACGAGCAGTACTTC,CASSPTGGYEQYF
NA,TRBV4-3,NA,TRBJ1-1,TGCGCCAGCAGCCAAGTACCAGGTATGAACACTGAAGCTTTCTTT,CASSQVPGMNTEAFF
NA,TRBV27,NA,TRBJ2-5,TGTGCCAGCAGTTGGCGGGTCGGCATGGAGACCCAGTACTTC,CASSWRVGMETQYF
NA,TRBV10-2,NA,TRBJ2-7,TGCGCCAGCAGTGAGTCCACAGGGATTCCCTACGAGCAGTACTTC,CASSESTGIPYEQYF
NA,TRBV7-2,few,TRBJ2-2,TGTGCCAGCAGCTTAGCGCTCGTTAACACCGGGGAGCTGTTTTTT,CASSLALVNTGELFF
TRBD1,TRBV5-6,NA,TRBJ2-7,TGTGCCAGCAGCTCCGCCACAGGACAGGGGTCCTACGAGCAGTACTTC,CASSSATGQGSYEQYF
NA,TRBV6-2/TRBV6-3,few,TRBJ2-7,TGTGCCAGCAGCGACCTACAGGAGCTCAACTACGAGCAGTACTTC,CASSDLQELNYEQYF
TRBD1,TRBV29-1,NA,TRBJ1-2,TGCAGCGCGTTCACCGGGACAGGGGGTCACCCCCGTGGCTACACCTTC,CSAFTGTGGHPRGYTF
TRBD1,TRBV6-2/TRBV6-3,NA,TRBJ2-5,TGTGCCAGCAGTGACCCGGGACAGGGGATGCGAGAGACCCAGTACTTC,CASSDPGQGMRETQYF
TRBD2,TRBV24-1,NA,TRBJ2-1,TGTGCCACCAGTGACCGCGGGGGGGGCTGGGACGAGCAGTTCTTC,CATSDRGGGWDEQFF
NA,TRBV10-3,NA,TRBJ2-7,TGTGCCATCAGTGATAACGACTACGAGCAGTACTTC,CAISDNDYEQYF
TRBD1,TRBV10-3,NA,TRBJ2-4,TGTGCCATCAGCGATCCGGGACAGGGTCGGGACATTCAGTACTTC,CAISDPGQGRDIQYF
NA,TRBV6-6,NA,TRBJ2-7,TGTGCCAGCAGCCGAGTTCAGGGGATGGGCTCCTACGAGCAGTACTTC,CASSRVQGMGSYEQYF
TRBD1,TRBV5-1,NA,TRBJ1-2,TGCGCCAGCAGCTTGGGGACAGGTCTATATGGCTACACCTTC,CASSLGTGLYGYTF
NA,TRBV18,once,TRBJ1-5,TGTGCCAGCTCACCAGACTTATTACAGCCCCAGCATTTT,CASSPDLLQPQHF
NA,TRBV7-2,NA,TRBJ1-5,TGTGCCAGCAGCTTCGACAATCAGCCCCAGCATTTT,CASSFDNQPQHF
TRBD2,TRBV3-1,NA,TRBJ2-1,TGTGCCAGCAGCCTCGGACTAGCGGGAGGCACCTACAATGAGCAGTTCTTC,CASSLGLAGGTYNEQFF
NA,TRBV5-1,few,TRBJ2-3,TGCGCCAGCAGCTTGGTCCCAGATACGCAGTATTTT,CASSLVPDTQYF
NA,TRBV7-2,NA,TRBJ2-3,TGTGCCAGCAGCTTAAACCCCAGAACGAGCACAGATACGCAGTATTTT,CASSLNPRTSTDTQYF
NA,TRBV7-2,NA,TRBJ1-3,TGTGCCAGCAGCTTCCAGGTCTCTCTAGTAGACACCATATATTTT,CASSFQVSLVDTIYF
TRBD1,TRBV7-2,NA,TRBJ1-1,TGTGCCAGCAGCCCGGGACCGGGACAGGGGGCGACGAACACTGAAGCTTTCTTT,CASSPGPGQGATNTEAFF
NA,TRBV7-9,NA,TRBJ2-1,TGTGCCAGCAGCCGGGGGTTTACCTACAATGAGCAGTTCTTC,CASSRGFTYNEQFF
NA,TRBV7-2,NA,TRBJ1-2,TGTGCCAGCAGCTTTACGAGACCTAACTATGGCTACACCTTC,CASSFTRPNYGYTF
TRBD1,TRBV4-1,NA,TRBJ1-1,TGCGCCAGCAGCTACCGCGGGACAGGGGGGAACACTGAAGCTTTCTTT,CASSYRGTGGNTEAFF
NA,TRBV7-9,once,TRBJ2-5,TGTGCCAGCAGCTTAGGACACTTC,CASSLGHF
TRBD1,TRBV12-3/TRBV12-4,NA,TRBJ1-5,TGTGCCAGCAGTTGGGGACAGGGGGTAAGGGGCCAGCCCCAGCATTTT,CASSWGQGVRGQPQHF
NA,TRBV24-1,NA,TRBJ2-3,TGTGCCACCAAGGGCTGGGGCACAGATACGCAGTATTTT,CATKGWGTDTQYF
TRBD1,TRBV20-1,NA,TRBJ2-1,TGCAGTGCTCTCGGACAGGGTGGGAGTGAGCAGTTCTTC,CSALGQGGSEQFF
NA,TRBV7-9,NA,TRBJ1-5,TGTGCCAGCAGCTTAGCCCAACCGGACGGGGATCAGCCCCAGCATTTT,CASSLAQPDGDQPQHF
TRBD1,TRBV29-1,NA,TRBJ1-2,TGCAGCGTCATGGGACAGTTATATGGCTACACCTTC,CSVMGQLYGYTF
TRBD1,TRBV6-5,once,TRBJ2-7,TGTGCCAGCAGTTACAACCGAGGGGGCAAATACGAGCAGTACTTC,CASSYNRGGKYEQYF
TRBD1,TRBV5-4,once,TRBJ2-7,TGTGCCAGCAGCTTGGGCAGGGGGTCCTACGAGCAGTACTTC,CASSLGRGSYEQYF
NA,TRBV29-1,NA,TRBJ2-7,TGCAGCGTTGAAGTCGCGGCCACCTACGAGCAGTACTTC,CSVEVAATYEQYF
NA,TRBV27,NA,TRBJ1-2,TGTGCCAGCAGTGACCGGGACCTCGAATTCGAAGGCTACACCTTC,CASSDRDLEFEGYTF
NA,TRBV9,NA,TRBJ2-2,TGTGCCAGCAGCGTAGGTGGGACCGGGGAGCTGTTTTTT,CASSVGGTGELFF
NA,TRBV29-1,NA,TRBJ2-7,TGCAGCGTGGGGGGGACACGAGGGTCCTACGAGCAGTACTTC,CSVGGTRGSYEQYF
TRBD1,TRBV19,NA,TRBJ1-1,TGTGCCAGTAAAGATAGTTTGGGACAGGGGAACACTGAAGCTTTCTTT,CASKDSLGQGNTEAFF
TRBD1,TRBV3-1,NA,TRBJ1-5,TGTGCCAGCCTTCTTAGACAGGGTTATAGCAATCAGCCCCAGCATTTT,CASLLRQGYSNQPQHF
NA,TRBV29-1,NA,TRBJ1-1,TGCAGCGTGGGAGAGGGTTCTGAAGCTTTCTTT,CSVGEGSEAFF
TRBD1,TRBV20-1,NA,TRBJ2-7,TGCAGTCAGAGGACAGGGGGCCCCTACGAGCAGTACTTC,CSQRTGGPYEQYF
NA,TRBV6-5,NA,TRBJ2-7,TGTGCCAGCAGCCCGGGCGGACGACCCTACGAGCAGTACTTC,CASSPGGRPYEQYF
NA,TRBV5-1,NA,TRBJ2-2,TGCGCCAGCAGCTTACTAGCCCCCGGGGAGCTGTTTTTT,CASSLLAPGELFF
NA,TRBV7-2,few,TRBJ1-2,TGTGCCAGCAGCTTGACAGGCTATGGCTACACCTTC,CASSLTGYGYTF
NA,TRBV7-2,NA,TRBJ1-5,TGTGCCAGCAGCGAAAGGGCGGGCAATCAGCCCCAGCATTTT,CASSERAGNQPQHF
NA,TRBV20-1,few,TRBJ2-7,TGCAGTGCTACCTACCGTGGGGGATACCACGAGCAGTACTTC,CSATYRGGYHEQYF
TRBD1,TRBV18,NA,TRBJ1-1,TGTGCCAGCTCACTTACCAGTTCAGGGGGGTTGAACACTGAAGCTTTCTTT,CASSLTSSGGLNTEAFF
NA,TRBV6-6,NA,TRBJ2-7,TGTGCCAGCGGAGAAAATGGCGCTAGCCGCGACGAGCAGTACTTC,CASGENGASRDEQYF
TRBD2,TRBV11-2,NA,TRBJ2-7,TGTGCCAGCAGCTTAGAACTAGCGGGCGCCTCCTACGAGCAGTACTTC,CASSLELAGASYEQYF
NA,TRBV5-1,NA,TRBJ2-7,TGCGCCAGCAGCTTAAGTTTGGGGTCCTACGAGCAGTACTTC,CASSLSLGSYEQYF
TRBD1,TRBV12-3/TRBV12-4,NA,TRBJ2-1,TGTGCCAGCAGCCCCACGGACAGGGAAAATGAGCAGTTCTTC,CASSPTDRENEQFF
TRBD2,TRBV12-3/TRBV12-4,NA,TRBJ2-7,TGTGCCAGTACGAGGACTAGCGGGCCCTACGAGCAGTACTTC,CASTRTSGPYEQYF